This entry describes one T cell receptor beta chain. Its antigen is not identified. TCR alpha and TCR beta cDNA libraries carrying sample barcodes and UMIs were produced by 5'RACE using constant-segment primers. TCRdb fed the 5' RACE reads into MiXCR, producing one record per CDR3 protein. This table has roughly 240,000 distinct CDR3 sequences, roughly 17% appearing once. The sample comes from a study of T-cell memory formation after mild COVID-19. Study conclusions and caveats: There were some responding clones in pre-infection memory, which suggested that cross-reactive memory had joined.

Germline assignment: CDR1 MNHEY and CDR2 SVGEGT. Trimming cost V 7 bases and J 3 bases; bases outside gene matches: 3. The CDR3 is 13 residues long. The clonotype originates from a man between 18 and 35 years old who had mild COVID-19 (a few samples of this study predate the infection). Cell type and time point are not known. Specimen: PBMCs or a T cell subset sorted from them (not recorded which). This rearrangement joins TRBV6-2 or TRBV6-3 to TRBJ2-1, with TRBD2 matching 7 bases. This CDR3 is CASNGGGYNEQFF. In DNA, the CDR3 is TGTGCCAGCAATGGGGGGGGCTACAATGAGCAGTTCTTC.